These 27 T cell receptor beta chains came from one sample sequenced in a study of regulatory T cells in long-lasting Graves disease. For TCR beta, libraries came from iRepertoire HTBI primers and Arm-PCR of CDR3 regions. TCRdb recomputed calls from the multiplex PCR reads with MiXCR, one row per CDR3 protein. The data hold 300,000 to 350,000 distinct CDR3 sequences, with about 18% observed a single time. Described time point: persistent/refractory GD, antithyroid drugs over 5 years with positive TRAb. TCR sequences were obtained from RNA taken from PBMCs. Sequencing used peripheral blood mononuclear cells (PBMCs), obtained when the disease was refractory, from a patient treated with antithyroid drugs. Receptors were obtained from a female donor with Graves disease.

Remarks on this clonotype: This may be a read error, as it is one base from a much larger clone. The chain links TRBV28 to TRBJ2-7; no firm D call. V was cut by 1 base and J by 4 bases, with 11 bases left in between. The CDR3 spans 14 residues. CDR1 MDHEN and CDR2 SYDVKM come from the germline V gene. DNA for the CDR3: TGTGCCAGCAGTTTATACCCCTTCACATACGAGCAGTACTTC. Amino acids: CASSLYPFTYEQYF.

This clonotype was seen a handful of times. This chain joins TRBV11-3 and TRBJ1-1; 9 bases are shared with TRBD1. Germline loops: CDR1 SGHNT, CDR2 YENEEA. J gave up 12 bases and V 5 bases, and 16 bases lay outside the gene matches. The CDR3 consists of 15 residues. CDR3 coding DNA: TGTGCCAGCAGCCCCGACCGGGGCACAGACAGGGGGACTTTCTTT. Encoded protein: CASSPDRGTDRGTFF.

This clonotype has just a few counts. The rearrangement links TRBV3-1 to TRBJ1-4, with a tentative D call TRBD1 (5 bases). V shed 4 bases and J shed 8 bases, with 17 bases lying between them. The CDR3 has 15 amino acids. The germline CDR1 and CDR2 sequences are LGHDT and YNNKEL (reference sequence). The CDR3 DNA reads TGTGCCAGCAGCCCTCGGGGAGGGGCTAGCGAAAAACTGTTTTTT. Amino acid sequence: CASSPRGGASEKLFF.

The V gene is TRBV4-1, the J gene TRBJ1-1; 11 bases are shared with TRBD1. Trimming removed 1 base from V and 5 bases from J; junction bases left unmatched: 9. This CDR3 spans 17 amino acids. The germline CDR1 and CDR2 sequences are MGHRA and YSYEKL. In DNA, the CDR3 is TGCGCCAGCAGCCAAGCCCGGACAGGGGGCGCGGGAACTGAAGCTTTCTTT. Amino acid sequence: CASSQARTGGAGTEAFF.

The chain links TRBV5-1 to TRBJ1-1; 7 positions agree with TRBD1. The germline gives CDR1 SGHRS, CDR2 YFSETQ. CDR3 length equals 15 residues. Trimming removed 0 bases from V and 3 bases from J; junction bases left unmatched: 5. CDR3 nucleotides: TGCGCCAGCAGCTTGGTCGACAGGGCCCACACTGAAGCTTTCTTT. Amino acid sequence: CASSLVDRAHTEAFF.

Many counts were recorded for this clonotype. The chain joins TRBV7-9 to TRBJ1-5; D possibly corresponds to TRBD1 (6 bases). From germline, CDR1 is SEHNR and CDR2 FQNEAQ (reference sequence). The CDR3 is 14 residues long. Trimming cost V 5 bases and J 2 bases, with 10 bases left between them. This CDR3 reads CASSKGGGNQPQHF. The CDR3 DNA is TGTGCCAGCAGCAAGGGGGGGGGCAATCAGCCCCAGCATTTT.

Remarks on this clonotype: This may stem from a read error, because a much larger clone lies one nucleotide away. The CDR3 spells CASSLQRNSYEQYF. CDR3 bases: TGTGCCAGCAGTCTTCAGCGCAACTCCTACGAGCAGTACTTC. This rearrangement joins TRBV28 to TRBJ2-7; D is ambiguous. The CDR3 spans 14 residues. Germline CDR1 and CDR2: MDHEN and SYDVKM. Trimming took 5 bases from V and 0 from J, leaving 11 bases between them. The full variable domain, with the rest looked up from reference TRBV28 and TRBJ2-7, is DVKVTQSSRYLVKRTGEKVFLECVQDMDHENMFWYRQDPGLGLRLIYFSYDVKMKEKGDIPEGYSVSREKKERFSLILESASTNQTSMYLCASSLQRNSYEQYFGPGTRLTVT.

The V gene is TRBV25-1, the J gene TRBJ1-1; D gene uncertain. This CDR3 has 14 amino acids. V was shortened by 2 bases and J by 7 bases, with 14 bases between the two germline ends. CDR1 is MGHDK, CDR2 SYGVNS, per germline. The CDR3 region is CASSERGPLGEAFF. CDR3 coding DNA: TGTGCCAGCAGTGAAAGAGGGCCGCTGGGTGAAGCTTTCTTT.

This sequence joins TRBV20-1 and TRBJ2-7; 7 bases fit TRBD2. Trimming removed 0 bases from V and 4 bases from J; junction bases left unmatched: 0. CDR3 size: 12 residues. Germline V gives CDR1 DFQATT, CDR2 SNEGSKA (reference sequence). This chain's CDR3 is CSAREREYEQYF. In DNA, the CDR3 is TGCAGTGCTAGAGAGCGGGAGTACGAGCAGTACTTC.

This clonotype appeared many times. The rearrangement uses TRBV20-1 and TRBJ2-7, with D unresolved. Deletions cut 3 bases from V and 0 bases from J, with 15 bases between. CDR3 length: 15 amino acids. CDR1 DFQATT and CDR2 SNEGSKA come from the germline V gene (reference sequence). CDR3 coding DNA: TGCAGTGCTAGTTATAGGACGGAGTTCTCCTACGAGCAGTACTTC. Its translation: CSASYRTEFSYEQYF.

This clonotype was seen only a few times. The CDR3 sequence is CASSQGFGGELFF. The DNA of the CDR3 is TGTGCCAGCAGCCAAGGATTCGGCGGGGAGCTGTTTTTT. This chain connects TRBV3-1 to TRBJ2-2; D unclear. Per the germline V gene, CDR1 is LGHDT and CDR2 is YNNKEL (reference sequence). Trimming cost V 1 base and J 7 bases, with 7 bases left between them. The CDR3 is made up of 13 amino acids.

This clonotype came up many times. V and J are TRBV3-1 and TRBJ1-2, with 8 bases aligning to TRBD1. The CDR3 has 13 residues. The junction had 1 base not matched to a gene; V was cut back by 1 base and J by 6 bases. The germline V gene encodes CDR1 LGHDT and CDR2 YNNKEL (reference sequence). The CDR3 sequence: CASSQGRGHGYTF. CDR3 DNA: TGTGCCAGCAGCCAAGGCAGGGGGCATGGCTACACCTTC.

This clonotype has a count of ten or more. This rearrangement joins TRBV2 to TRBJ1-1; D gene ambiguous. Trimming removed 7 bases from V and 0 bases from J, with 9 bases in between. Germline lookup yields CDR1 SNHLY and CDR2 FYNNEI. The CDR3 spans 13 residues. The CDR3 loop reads CASNRGLNTEAFF. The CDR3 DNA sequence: TGTGCCAGCAATCGCGGACTGAACACTGAAGCTTTCTTT.

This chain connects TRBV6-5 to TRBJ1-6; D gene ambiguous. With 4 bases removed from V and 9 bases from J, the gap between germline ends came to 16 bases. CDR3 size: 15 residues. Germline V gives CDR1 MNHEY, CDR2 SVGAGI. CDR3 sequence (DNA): TGTGCCAGCAGTTGCGGGCAGCTTTTGGGTTCACCCCTCCACTTT. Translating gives CASSCGQLLGSPLHF.

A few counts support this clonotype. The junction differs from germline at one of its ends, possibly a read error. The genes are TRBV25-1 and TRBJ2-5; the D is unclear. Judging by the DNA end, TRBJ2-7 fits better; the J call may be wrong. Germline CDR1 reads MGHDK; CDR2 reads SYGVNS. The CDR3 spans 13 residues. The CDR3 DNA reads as TGTGTCAGCAGTGTAACGGGCTCCTACGAGCAGTACTTC. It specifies CVSSVTGSYEQYF.

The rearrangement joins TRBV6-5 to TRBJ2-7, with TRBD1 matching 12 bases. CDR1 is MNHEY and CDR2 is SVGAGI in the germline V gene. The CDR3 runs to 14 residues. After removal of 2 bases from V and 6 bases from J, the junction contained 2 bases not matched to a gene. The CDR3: CASSYRDRGLEQYF. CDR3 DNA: TGTGCCAGCAGTTACAGGGACAGGGGGCTCGAGCAGTACTTC.

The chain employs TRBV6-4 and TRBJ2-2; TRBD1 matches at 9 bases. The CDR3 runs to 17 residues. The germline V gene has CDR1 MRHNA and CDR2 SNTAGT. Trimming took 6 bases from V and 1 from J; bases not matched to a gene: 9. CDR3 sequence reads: CASRRHPGQGNTGELFF. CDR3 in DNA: TGTGCCAGCAGGAGGCATCCGGGACAGGGGAACACCGGGGAGCTGTTTTTT.

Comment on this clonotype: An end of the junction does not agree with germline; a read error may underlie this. The CDR3 DNA follows: TGTGCCAGCAGCTTAGTACAGAACACCGGGGAGCTGTTTTTT. Translation gives CASSLVQNTGELFF. This chain connects TRBV12-3 or TRBV12-4 to TRBJ2-2; D is undetermined. The CDR3 totals 14 residues.

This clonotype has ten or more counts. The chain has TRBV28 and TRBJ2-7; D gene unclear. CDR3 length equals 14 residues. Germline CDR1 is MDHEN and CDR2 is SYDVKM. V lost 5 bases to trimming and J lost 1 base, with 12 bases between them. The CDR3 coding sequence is TGTGCCAGCAGTCTTATTCCCCTATCCTACGAGCAGTACTTC. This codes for CASSLIPLSYEQYF.

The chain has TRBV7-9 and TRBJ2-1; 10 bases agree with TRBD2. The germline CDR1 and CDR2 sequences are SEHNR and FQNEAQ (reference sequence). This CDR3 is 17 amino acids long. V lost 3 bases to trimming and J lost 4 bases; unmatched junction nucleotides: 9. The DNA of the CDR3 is TGTGCCAGCAGCTTGGGAAGACTAGCGGGTATATACAATGAGCAGTTCTTC. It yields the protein CASSLGRLAGIYNEQFF.

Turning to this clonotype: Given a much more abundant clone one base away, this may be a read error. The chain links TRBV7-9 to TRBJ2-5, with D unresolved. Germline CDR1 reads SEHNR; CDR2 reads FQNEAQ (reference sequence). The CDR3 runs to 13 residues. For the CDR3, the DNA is TGTGCCAGCAGCTTACGGCAGCAAGAGGCCCAGTACTTC. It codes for CASSLRQQEAQYF. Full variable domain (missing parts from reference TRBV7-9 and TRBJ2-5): DTGVSQNPRHKITKRGQNVTFRCDPISEHNRLYWYRQTLGQGPEFLTYFQNEAQLEKSRLLSDRFSAERPKGSFSTLEIQRTEQGDSAMYLCASSLRQQEAQYFGPGTRLLVL.

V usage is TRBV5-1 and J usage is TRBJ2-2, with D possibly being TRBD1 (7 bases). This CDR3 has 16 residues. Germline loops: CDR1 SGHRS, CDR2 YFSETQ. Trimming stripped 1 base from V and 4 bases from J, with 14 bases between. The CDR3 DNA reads TGCGCCAGCAGCTTGTCGACAGGGAGGAGCACCGGGGAGCTGTTTTTT. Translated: CASSLSTGRSTGELFF.

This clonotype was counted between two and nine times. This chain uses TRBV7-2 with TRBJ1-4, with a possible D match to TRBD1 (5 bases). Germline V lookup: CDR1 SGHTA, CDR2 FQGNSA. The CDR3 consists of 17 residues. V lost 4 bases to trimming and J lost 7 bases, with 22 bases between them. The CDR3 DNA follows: TGTGCCAGCAGCTCGAGGGGAGGGGCCTCGGGGGGTGAAAAACTGTTTTTT. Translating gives CASSSRGGASGGEKLFF.

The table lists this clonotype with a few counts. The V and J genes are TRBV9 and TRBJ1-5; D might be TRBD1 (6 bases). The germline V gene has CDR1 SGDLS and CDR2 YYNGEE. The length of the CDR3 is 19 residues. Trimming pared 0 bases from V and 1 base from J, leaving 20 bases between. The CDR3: CASSVGAGAFDESNQPQHF. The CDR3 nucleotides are TGTGCCAGCAGCGTAGGGGCAGGGGCCTTTGACGAGAGCAATCAGCCCCAGCATTTT.

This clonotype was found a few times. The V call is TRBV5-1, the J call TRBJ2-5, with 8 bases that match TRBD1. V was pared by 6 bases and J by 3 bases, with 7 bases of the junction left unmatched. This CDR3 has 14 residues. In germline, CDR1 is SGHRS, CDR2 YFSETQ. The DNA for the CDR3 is TGCGCCAGCACCCACTCGACAGGGGAAGAGACCCAGTACTTC. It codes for CASTHSTGEETQYF.

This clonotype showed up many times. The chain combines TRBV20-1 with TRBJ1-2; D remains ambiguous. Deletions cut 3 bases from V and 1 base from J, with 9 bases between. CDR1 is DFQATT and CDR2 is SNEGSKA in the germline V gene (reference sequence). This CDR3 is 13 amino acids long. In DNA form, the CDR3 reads TGCAGTGCTAGCACTCCCAGTAACTATGGCTACACCTTC. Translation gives CSASTPSNYGYTF.

The DNA of the CDR3 is TGTGCCATCAGTGAATTGAACGCAGGGGGCACTGAAGCTTTCTTT. It translates to CAISELNAGGTEAFF. V and J are TRBV10-3 and TRBJ1-1, with 7 bases fitting TRBD1. The CDR3 contains 15 residues. Germline-derived CDR1 and CDR2 are ENHRY and SYGVKD. The V and J ends lost 3 bases and 4 bases, in that order; junction bases with no gene match: 8.